Sequencing of this TCR beta chain was carried out in a study of lymphopenia after photon versus proton radiotherapy. The study, taken as a whole, reports: Only patients who died were analyzed for survival; proton advantage is unproven.

Trimming removed 6 bases at V and 0 bases at J, with 14 bases between. The CDR3 contains 15 residues. Germline CDR1 is LNHDA and CDR2 is SQIVND (reference sequence). Profiling relied on immunoSEQ multiplex PCR, and the TCRdb table lists in-frame clones only, not all of them. The data hold some 55,000 clones, with around 83% observed a single time. In regard to this clone: Its cognate antigen is unknown.

The specimen was peripheral blood, collected from a patient treated with photon-based radiotherapy. The receptor comes from a man in his fifties with gastric cancer. The chain couples TRBV19 to TRBJ2-5; weak D call: TRBD1 (6 bases). The CDR3 region is CASSLGASYQETQYF. DNA of the CDR3: TGTGCCAGTAGCTTGGGGGCTTCGTACCAAGAGACCCAGTACTTC.